A selection of T cell receptor beta chains follows, all from one sample in a study of beta chain features in type 1 diabetes. The repertoire was sequenced with immunoSEQ multiplex PCR; TCRdb's copy has only in-frame clones and lacks some. The sample includes 350,000 or so clones, around a fifth of them seen just once. The sample comprised naive CD4+ T cells from blood. These receptor sequences come from a woman younger than 30 in good health. The conserved cysteine and the conserved F or W are not part of the CDR3 here. Fields, in order: CDR3 protein, J gene, clone size, V gene. Size tells how often a clone was seen (once, few, many) or the class of an expanded clone, and some rows leave it out.

cdr3_aa: AWRGGIGDGYT
j_call: TRBJ1-2
clone_size: few
v_call: TRBV30

cdr3_aa: ASSYEGASGNTIY
j_call: TRBJ1-3
clone_size: NA
v_call: TRBV7-9

cdr3_aa: AWSVGLQGPGANVLT
j_call: TRBJ2-6
clone_size: NA
v_call: TRBV30

cdr3_aa: ASSLLGTVNTGELF
j_call: TRBJ2-2
clone_size: NA
v_call: TRBV27

cdr3_aa: ASSSSGYNEQF
j_call: TRBJ2-1
clone_size: few
v_call: TRBV7-9

cdr3_aa: ASRRTSSRPDTQY
j_call: TRBJ2-3
clone_size: NA
v_call: TRBV2

cdr3_aa: ASSFLTGSTGELF
j_call: TRBJ2-2
clone_size: few
v_call: TRBV7-3

cdr3_aa: ASSVTSGRVSGANVLT
j_call: TRBJ2-6
clone_size: few
v_call: TRBV9

cdr3_aa: ASSRTGEASTEAF
j_call: TRBJ1-1
clone_size: few
v_call: TRBV18

cdr3_aa: ASRDSLEAF
j_call: TRBJ1-1
clone_size: few
v_call: TRBV6-1

cdr3_aa: ASSEWIGGQGAGELF
j_call: TRBJ2-2
clone_size: NA
v_call: TRBV25-1

cdr3_aa: AWSGSSGGARQF
j_call: TRBJ2-1
clone_size: NA
v_call: TRBV30

cdr3_aa: ASSLEEGSYEQY
j_call: TRBJ2-7
clone_size: few
v_call: TRBV5-6

cdr3_aa: ATGGMGQPQH
j_call: TRBJ1-5
clone_size: few
v_call: TRBV10-3

cdr3_aa: ASSLGQGAHNEQF
j_call: TRBJ2-1
clone_size: NA
v_call: TRBV5-1

cdr3_aa: ASSLAAGRAYNEQF
j_call: TRBJ2-1
clone_size: few
v_call: TRBV5-4

cdr3_aa: ASLDRGQGSETQY
j_call: TRBJ2-5
clone_size: few
v_call: TRBV5-1

cdr3_aa: ASKRNSLNEKLF
j_call: TRBJ1-4
clone_size: NA
v_call: TRBV6-5

cdr3_aa: ASSLDWTSSYNEQF
j_call: TRBJ2-1
clone_size: NA
v_call: TRBV7-9

cdr3_aa: ASSRLGGAGNEQF
j_call: TRBJ2-1
clone_size: few
v_call: TRBV11-2

cdr3_aa: ASSSRGRGTSYEQY
j_call: TRBJ2-7
clone_size: NA
v_call: TRBV19

cdr3_aa: ASSSQGQLIYGYT
j_call: TRBJ1-2
clone_size: NA
v_call: TRBV7-2

cdr3_aa: ASRLPGQGNSPLH
j_call: TRBJ1-6
clone_size: few
v_call: TRBV4-1

cdr3_aa: ASSLGRRDTQY
j_call: TRBJ2-3
clone_size: few
v_call: TRBV5-6

cdr3_aa: ASSLDGGVRYGYT
j_call: TRBJ1-2
clone_size: NA
v_call: TRBV6-1

cdr3_aa: AWSVGGGVGYT
j_call: TRBJ1-2
clone_size: NA
v_call: TRBV30

cdr3_aa: ASSPRGGDTQY
j_call: TRBJ2-3
clone_size: NA
v_call: TRBV18

cdr3_aa: ASSRRDNEQF
j_call: TRBJ2-1
clone_size: few
v_call: TRBV9

cdr3_aa: AISLRQVAGSNYGYT
j_call: TRBJ1-2
clone_size: NA
v_call: TRBV10-3

cdr3_aa: AWSRGPNEKLF
j_call: TRBJ1-4
clone_size: few
v_call: TRBV30

cdr3_aa: ASIGPRSEGYT
j_call: TRBJ1-2
clone_size: NA
v_call: TRBV25-1

cdr3_aa: ASSPQAATMNTEAF
j_call: TRBJ1-1
clone_size: NA
v_call: TRBV9

cdr3_aa: ASSLPSASSYNEQF
j_call: TRBJ2-1
clone_size: NA
v_call: TRBV5-1

cdr3_aa: ASSVGPDQPQH
j_call: TRBJ1-5
clone_size: NA
v_call: TRBV9

cdr3_aa: ASSAQDNEQF
j_call: TRBJ2-1
clone_size: NA
v_call: TRBV7-9

cdr3_aa: AWSVGAGGYNEQF
j_call: TRBJ2-1
clone_size: few
v_call: TRBV30

cdr3_aa: AWRTSGTYEQY
j_call: TRBJ2-7
clone_size: NA
v_call: TRBV30

cdr3_aa: AWDRENSPLH
j_call: TRBJ1-6
clone_size: NA
v_call: TRBV30

cdr3_aa: ATVRTGTGELF
j_call: TRBJ2-2
clone_size: NA
v_call: TRBV6-5

cdr3_aa: ASSGGGLSYGYT
j_call: TRBJ1-2
clone_size: few
v_call: TRBV9

cdr3_aa: ASSVGGGLDGELF
j_call: TRBJ2-2
clone_size: NA
v_call: TRBV9

cdr3_aa: ASSSHSGANVLT
j_call: TRBJ2-6
clone_size: NA
v_call: TRBV11-1

cdr3_aa: ASSWGSGIENIQY
j_call: TRBJ2-4
clone_size: NA
v_call: TRBV5-1

cdr3_aa: ATAGGPWETQY
j_call: TRBJ2-5
clone_size: few
v_call: TRBV19

cdr3_aa: ASSLTSGTANSPLH
j_call: TRBJ1-6
clone_size: NA
v_call: TRBV7-3

cdr3_aa: ASSAGWTSGGDTQY
j_call: TRBJ2-3
clone_size: few
v_call: TRBV9

cdr3_aa: ASSSGGAADEQF
j_call: TRBJ2-1
clone_size: NA
v_call: TRBV5-4

cdr3_aa: ASLDSPEQPQH
j_call: TRBJ1-5
clone_size: NA
v_call: TRBV18

cdr3_aa: AIRETSGRTDTQY
j_call: TRBJ2-3
clone_size: few
v_call: TRBV10-3

cdr3_aa: ASSSDRGTDIQY
j_call: TRBJ2-4
clone_size: NA
v_call: TRBV5-4

cdr3_aa: ASSRGLAGDNEQF
j_call: TRBJ2-1
clone_size: few
v_call: TRBV18

cdr3_aa: ASSLDRGGNEQY
j_call: TRBJ2-7
clone_size: NA
v_call: TRBV27

cdr3_aa: ASSLFSRGRAF
j_call: TRBJ1-1
clone_size: once
v_call: TRBV5-5

cdr3_aa: ASSLGGTGLRKGTEAF
j_call: TRBJ1-1
clone_size: few
v_call: TRBV5-1

cdr3_aa: ASSEYQGFRTRQY
j_call: TRBJ2-3
clone_size: NA
v_call: TRBV25-1

cdr3_aa: ASSSGQGLYEQY
j_call: TRBJ2-7
clone_size: NA
v_call: TRBV6-6

cdr3_aa: ASSEAGVIGEQY
j_call: TRBJ2-7
clone_size: NA
v_call: TRBV25-1